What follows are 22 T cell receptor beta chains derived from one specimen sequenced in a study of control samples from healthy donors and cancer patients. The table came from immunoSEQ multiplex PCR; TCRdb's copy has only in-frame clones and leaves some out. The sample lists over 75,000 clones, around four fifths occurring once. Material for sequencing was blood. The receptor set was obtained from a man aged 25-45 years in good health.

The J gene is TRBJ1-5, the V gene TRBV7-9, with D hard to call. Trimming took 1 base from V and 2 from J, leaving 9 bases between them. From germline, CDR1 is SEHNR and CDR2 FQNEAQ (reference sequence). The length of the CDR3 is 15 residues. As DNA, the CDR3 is TGTGCCAGCAGCTTAGGAGGTGAGGGCAATCAGCCCCAGCATTTT. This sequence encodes CASSLGGEGNQPQHF.

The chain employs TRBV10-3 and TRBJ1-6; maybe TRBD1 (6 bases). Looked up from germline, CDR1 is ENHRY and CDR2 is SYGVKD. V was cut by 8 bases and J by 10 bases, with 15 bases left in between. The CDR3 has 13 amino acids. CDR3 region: CAISRSGDSPLHF. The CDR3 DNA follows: TGTGCCATCTCGAGATCAGGGGACTCACCCCTCCACTTT.

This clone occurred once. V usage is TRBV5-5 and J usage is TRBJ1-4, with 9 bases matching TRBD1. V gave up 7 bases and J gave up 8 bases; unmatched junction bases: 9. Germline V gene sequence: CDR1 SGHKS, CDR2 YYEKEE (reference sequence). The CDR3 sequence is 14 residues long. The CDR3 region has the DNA TGTGCCAGCTGCCCCGGGACAGGGTACGAAAAACTGTTTTTT. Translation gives CASCPGTGYEKLFF.

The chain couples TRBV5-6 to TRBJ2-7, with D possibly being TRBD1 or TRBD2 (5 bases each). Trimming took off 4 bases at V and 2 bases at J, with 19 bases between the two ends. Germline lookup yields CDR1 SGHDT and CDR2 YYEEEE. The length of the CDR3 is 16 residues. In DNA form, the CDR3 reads TGTGCCAGCAGCCGAATAACCGGGACGGACCCCTACGAGCAGTACTTC. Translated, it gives CASSRITGTDPYEQYF.

The CDR3 region has the DNA TGTGCCAGCAGCCAAGGGGGCAACTATGGCTACACCTTC. Protein product: CASSQGGNYGYTF. The chain couples TRBV3-1 (or the pseudogene TRBV3-2) to TRBJ1-2, with a tentative D call TRBD1 (5 bases). This CDR3 is built from 13 residues. Germline CDR1 and CDR2: LGHDT and YNNKEL (reference sequence). Between the trimmed V and J ends, which lost 1 base and 2 bases, there was a span of 5 bases.

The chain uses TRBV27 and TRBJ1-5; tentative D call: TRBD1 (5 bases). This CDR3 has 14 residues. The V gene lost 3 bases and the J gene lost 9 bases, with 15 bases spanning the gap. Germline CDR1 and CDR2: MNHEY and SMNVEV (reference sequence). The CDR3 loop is CASSFRTGGGPQHF. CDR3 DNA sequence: TGTGCCAGCAGTTTTCGGACTGGGGGGGGGCCCCAGCATTTT.

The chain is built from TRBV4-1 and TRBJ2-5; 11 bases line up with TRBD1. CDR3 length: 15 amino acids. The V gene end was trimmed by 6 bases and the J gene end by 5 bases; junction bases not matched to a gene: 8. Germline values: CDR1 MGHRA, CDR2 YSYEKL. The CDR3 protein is CASRRTGGAGETQYF. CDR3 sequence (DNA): TGCGCCAGCAGGCGGACAGGGGGCGCCGGGGAGACCCAGTACTTC.

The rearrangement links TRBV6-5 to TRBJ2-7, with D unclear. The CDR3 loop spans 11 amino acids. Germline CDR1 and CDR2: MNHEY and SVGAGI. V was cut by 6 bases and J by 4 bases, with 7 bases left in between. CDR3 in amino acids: CASRSVYEQYF. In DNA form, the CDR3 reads TGTGCCAGCAGGTCGGTGTACGAGCAGTACTTC.

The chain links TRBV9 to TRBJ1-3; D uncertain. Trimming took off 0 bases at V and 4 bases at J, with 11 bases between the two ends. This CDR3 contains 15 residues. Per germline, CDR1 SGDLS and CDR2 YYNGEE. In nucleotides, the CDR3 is TGTGCCAGCAGCGTAGACGGAGGACGGGGAAACACCATATATTTT. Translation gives CASSVDGGRGNTIYF.

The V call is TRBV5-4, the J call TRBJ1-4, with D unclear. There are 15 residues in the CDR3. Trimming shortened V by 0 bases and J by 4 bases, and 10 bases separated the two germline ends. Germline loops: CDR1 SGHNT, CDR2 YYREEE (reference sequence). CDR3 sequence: CASSLGEDHNEKLFF. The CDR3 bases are TGTGCCAGCAGCTTGGGGGAGGATCATAATGAAAAACTGTTTTTT. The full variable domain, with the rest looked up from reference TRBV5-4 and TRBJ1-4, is ETGVTQSPTHLIKTRGQQVTLRCSSQSGHNTVSWYQQALGQGPQFIFQYYREEENGRGNFPPRFSGLQFPNYSSELNVNALELDDSALYLCASSLGEDHNEKLFFGSGTQLSVL.

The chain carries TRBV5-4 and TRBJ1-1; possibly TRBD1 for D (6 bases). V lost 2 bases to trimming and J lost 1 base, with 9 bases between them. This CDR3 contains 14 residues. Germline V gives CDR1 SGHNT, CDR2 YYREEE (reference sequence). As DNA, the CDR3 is TGTGCCAGCAGCTTCGCAGGGGAGAACACTGAAGCTTTCTTT. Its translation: CASSFAGENTEAFF.

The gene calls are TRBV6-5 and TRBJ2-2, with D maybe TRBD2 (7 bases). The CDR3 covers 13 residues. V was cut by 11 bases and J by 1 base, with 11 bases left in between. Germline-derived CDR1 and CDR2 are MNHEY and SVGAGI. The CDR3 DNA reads TGTGCCGCGGGGGCCTGGAACACCGGGGAGCTGTTTTTT. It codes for CAAGAWNTGELFF.

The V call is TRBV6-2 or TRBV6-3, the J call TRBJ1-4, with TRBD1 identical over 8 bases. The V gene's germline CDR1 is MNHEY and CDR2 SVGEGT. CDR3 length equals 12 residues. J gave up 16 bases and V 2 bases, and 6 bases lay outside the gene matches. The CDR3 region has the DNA TGTGCCAGCAGTTACGAGGACAGGGTACCGTTTTTT. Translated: CASSYEDRVPFF.

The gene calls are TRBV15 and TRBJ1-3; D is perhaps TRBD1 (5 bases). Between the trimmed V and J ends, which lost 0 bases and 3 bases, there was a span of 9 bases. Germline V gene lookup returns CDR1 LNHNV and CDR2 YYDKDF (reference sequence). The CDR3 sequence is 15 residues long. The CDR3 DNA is TGTGCCACCAGCAGAGAAGGGGATGGTGGAAACACCATATATTTT. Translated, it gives CATSREGDGGNTIYF.

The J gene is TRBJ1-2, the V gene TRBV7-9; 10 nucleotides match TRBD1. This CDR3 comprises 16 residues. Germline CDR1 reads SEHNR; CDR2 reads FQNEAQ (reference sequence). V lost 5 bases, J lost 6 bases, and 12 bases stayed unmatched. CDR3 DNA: TGTGCCAGCAGCCTAGACAGGGGGCGACAAAATGATGGCTACACCTTC. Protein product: CASSLDRGRQNDGYTF.

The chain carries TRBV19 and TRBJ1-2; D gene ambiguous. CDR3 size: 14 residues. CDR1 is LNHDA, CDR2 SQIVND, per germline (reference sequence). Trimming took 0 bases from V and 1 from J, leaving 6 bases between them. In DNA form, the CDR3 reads TGTGCCAGTAGTATAGATTCGGTTAACTATGGCTACACCTTC. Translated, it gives CASSIDSVNYGYTF.

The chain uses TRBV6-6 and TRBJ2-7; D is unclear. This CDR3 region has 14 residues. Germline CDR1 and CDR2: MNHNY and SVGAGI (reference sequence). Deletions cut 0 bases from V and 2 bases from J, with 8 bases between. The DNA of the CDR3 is TGTGCCAGCAGTTACTCTCGCGGAACCTACGAGCAGTACTTC. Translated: CASSYSRGTYEQYF.

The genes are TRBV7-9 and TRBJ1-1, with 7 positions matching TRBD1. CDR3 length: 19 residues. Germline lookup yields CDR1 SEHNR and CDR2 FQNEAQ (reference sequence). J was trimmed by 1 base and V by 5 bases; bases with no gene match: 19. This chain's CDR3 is CASSNPPGQRFDRNTEAFF. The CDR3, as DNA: TGTGCCAGCAGCAACCCCCCGGGACAGCGGTTTGATCGGAACACTGAAGCTTTCTTT.

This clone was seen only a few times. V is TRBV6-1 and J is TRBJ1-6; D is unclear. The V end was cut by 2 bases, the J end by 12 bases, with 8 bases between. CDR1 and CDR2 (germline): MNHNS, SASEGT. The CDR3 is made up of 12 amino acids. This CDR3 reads CASSESERPLHF. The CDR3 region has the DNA TGTGCCAGCAGTGAATCCGAGCGACCCCTCCACTTT.

CDR3 in amino acids: CASSDTDTQYF. In DNA, the CDR3 is TGCGCCAGCAGTGACACAGATACGCAGTATTTT. This chain uses TRBV10-2 with TRBJ2-3; D remains ambiguous. The V gene's germline CDR1 is WSHSY and CDR2 SAAADI. V was pared by 3 bases and J by 2 bases, with 0 bases between. The CDR3 sequence is 11 residues long.

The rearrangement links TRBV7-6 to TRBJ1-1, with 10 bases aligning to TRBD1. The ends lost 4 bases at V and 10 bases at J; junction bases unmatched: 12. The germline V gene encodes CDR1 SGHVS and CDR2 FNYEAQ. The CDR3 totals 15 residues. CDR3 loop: CASSSYPGQGQGAFF. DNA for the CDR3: TGTGCCAGCAGCTCTTACCCGGGACAGGGGCAGGGAGCTTTCTTT.

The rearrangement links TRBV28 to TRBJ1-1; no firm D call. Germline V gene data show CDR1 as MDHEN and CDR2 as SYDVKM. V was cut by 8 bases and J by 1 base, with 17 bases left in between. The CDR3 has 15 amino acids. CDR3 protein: CASESPWASNTEAFF. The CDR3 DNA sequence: TGTGCCAGCGAGTCCCCCTGGGCTTCGAACACTGAAGCTTTCTTT.